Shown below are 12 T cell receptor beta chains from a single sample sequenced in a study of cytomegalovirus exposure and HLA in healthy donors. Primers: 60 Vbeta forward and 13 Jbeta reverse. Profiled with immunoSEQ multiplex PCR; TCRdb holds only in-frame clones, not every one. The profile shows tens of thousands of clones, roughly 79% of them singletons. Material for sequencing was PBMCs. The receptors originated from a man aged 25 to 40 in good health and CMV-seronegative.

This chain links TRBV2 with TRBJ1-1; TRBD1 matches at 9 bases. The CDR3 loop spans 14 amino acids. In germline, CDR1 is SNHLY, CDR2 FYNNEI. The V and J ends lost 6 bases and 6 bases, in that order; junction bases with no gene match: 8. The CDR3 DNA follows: TGTGCCAGCAGCCCCGGGACAGGGAGGGCTGAAGCTTTCTTT. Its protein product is CASSPGTGRAEAFF.

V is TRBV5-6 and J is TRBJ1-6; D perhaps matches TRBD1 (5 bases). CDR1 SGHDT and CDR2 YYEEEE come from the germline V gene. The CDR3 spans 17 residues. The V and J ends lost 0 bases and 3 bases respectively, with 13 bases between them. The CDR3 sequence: CASSLDMGPNYNSPLHF. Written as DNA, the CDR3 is TGTGCCAGCAGCTTGGATATGGGGCCTAACTATAATTCACCCCTCCACTTT. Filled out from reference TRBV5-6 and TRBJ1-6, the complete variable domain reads DAGVTQSPTHLIKTRGQQVTLRCSPKSGHDTVSWYQQALGQGPQFIFQYYEEEERQRGNFPDRFSGHQFPNYSSELNVNALLLGDSALYLCASSLDMGPNYNSPLHFGNGTRLTVT.

In DNA, the CDR3 is TGTGCCAGCAGTTTATCGACCAGAAACAGGAACCGCTACAATGAGCAGTTCTTC. This translates into CASSLSTRNRNRYNEQFF. V usage is TRBV27 and J usage is TRBJ2-1, with a tentative D call TRBD1 (5 bases). The germline gives CDR1 MNHEY, CDR2 SMNVEV (reference sequence). V was clipped by 0 bases and J by 3 bases, with 18 bases between them. The CDR3 sequence is 18 residues long.

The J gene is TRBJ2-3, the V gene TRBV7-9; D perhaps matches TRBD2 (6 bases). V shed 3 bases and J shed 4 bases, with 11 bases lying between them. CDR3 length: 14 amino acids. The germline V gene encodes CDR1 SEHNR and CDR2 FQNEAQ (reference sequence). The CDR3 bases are TGTGCCAGCAGCTTTAAATCGGGGGCAGATACGCAGTATTTT. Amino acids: CASSFKSGADTQYF.

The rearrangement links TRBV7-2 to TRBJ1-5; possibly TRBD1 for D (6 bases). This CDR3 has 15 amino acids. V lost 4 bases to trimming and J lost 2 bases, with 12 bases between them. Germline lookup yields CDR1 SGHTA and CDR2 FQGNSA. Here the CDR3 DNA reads TGTGCCAGCAGCTCCAGGGGACCGCGCAATCAGCCCCAGCATTTT. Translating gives CASSSRGPRNQPQHF.

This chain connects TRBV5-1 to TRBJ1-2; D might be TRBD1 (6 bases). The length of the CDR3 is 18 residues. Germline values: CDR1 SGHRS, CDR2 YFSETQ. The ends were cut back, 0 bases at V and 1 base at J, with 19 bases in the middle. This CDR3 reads CASSLVLDSGSGNYGYTF. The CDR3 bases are TGCGCCAGCAGCTTGGTGCTGGACAGCGGTAGTGGTAACTATGGCTACACCTTC.

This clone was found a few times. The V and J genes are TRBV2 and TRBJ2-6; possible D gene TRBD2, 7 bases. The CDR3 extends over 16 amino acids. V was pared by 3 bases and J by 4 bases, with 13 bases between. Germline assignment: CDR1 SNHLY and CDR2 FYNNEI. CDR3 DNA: TGTGCCAGCAGTGATATCGGGGGGACAGGGGCCAACGTCCTGACTTTC. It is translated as CASSDIGGTGANVLTF.

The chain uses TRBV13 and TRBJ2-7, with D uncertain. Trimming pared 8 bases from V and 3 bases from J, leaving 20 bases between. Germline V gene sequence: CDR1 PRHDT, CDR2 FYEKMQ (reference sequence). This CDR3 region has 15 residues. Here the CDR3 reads CASAPGRSAYYEQYF. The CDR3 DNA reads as TGTGCCAGCGCACCCGGCAGAAGCGCCTACTACGAGCAGTACTTC.

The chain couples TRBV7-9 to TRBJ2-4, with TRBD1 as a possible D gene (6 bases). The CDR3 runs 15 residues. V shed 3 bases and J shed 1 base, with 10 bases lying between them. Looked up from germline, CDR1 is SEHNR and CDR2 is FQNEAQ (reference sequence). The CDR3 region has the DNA TGTGCCAGCAGCTTGGCAGGGGCGGCCAAAAACATTCAGTACTTC. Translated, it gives CASSLAGAAKNIQYF.

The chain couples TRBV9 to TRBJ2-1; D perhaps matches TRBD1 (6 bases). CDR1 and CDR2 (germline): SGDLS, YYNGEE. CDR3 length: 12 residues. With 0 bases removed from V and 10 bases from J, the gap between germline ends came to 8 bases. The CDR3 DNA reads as TGTGCCAGCAGCGTAGGAGGGGGAGAGCAGTTCTTC. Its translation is CASSVGGGEQFF.

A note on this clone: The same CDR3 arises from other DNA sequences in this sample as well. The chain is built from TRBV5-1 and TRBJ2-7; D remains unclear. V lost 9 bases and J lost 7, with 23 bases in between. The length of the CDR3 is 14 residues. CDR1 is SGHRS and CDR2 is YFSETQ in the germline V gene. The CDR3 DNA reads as TGCGCCACCATATCAGATGGGCGAGTCGGGGAGCAGTACGTC. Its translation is CATISDGRVGEQYV.

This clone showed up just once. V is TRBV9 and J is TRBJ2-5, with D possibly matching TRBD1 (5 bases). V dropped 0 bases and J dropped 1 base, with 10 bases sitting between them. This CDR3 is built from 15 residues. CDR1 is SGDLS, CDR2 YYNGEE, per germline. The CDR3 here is CASSVDTGTQETQYF. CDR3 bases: TGTGCCAGCAGCGTAGACACAGGTACCCAAGAGACCCAGTACTTC. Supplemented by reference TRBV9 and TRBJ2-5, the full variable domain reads DSGVTQTPKHLITATGQRVTLRCSPRSGDLSVYWYQQSLDQGLQFLIQYYNGEERAKGNILERFSAQQFPDLHSELNLSSLELGDSALYFCASSVDTGTQETQYFGPGTRLLVL.